The following is a T cell receptor beta chain sequence with its context. The target of this receptor is not known. No clone much larger than this one lies a single base away; base qualities are absent. This entry is derived from a study of beta chain features in type 1 diabetes (dated by TCRdb to about 2018). A note on the overall study: No differences in mean age, gender distribution, total cell number or subset yield were found between patients and healthy donors. A total of 107,917,701 sorted cells were examined across all samples, and a strong correlation was observed between cell number per subset and RNA yield. Naive and central memory subsets were obtained from all 30 or so donors, but regulatory and stem cell-like memory subsets were isolated from only 8 patients and about 8 healthy donors. In the study, TCRB repertoires of sorted circulating CD4+ T cell subsets from recently diagnosed type 1 diabetes patients were compared with those of matched healthy donors. The study at large found these results: In all four CD4+ subsets, TCRB CDR3 length was moderately but significantly shorter in type 1 diabetes patients. Fewer insertions and more nucleotide deletions at VDJ recombination sites were observed in patients with type 1 diabetes, implying thymic rearrangement abnormalities. PCR may preferentially amplify shorter templates, but because patient and control samples were amplified and corrected together, any resulting skew would affect both groups equally. Because cDNA was sequenced instead of genomic DNA, highly expressing activated cells could be over-represented, though the groups showed no difference in activation or CD3 levels. HLA sub-analyses involved small numbers of individuals, so any influence of HLA type on TCRB rearrangement remained unresolved. The naive, central memory and regulatory TCRB repertoires appeared to resemble one another more closely among patients than among healthy donors.

A single peripheral blood draw of 90 to 150 mL on average was collected from each donor into heparinised tubes. Naive, central memory, regulatory and stem cell-like memory CD4+ T cells were sorted on a BD FACSAria II using a panel including CD45RO, CCR7, CD25, CD127, CD95 and CD27. All sorted populations exceeded 95% purity. PBMCs were separated immediately by Lymphoprep density gradient centrifugation and were stained directly, without being cultured. To minimize batch effects, samples were stained and sorted in pairs, one healthy donor with one patient per experiment. The High Capacity cDNA Reverse Transcription Kit was used to reverse transcribe all of the isolated RNA, meaning that expressed TCRB transcripts were what got sequenced. Naive, central memory and regulatory T cell samples underwent deep immunoSEQ sequencing, averaging roughly 3.5 million total reads per sample. Sorted cells were lysed in RLT buffer and RNA was extracted with DNase-treated RNeasy Micro or Mini kits, depending on cell number. To prevent cross-contamination, every cell subset was processed on its own, while patient and healthy donor samples were processed together. The immunoSEQ multiplex PCR was used to amplify TCRB sequences from cDNA, yielding 87-bp fragments that span the CDR3 region. The amplicons were sequenced using the Illumina HiSeq platform. In the authors' own workflow: PCR bias was computationally corrected using synthetic template baselines, reads within Hamming distance 2 were collapsed, and singletons that could not be merged were discarded. By aligning reads against IMGT, V, D and J genes, CDR3 length, and insertions or deletions at six rearrangement sites were assigned. Within each subset, clonotype counts were normalized to sorted cell number, after which true diversity and Gini coefficients were computed with the tcR R package. The overlap coefficient, calculated on TCRB nucleotide sequences, was used to quantify repertoire sharing. Out-of-frame TCRB sequences from naive cells were analyzed as a proxy for the pre-selection repertoire. Imported from immuneACCESS, the table was reduced by TCRdb to in-frame sequences with V and J called. These copies leave out some clones; in studies compared against another copy, an unresolved V gene accounts for under half, and the cause of the remainder is not known. V and J calls and clone size are copied from that table; D and trimming were computed from the DNA. This sample holds about 930,000 clones; about a sixth were observed only once. The biggest ten clones account for around 0.02% of the sample.

The sequence derives from a woman between 18 and 29 years old in good health. The sequencing sample was made of naive CD4+ T cells from blood. The intended sense of this specimen's cell subset or site label: true naive CD4+ T cells.

The CDR3 reads as follows: CASSEQGQTGQFF. The DNA sequence is TGTGCCAGCAGTGAGCAGGGCCAGACTGGGCAGTTCTTC. The chain links TRBV2 with TRBJ2-1; the D gene is perhaps TRBD1, on 5 matching bases. According to the germline V gene, CDR1 reads SNHLY and CDR2 reads FYNNEI. V lost 3 bases and J lost 12 bases; the stretch between them is 15 bases long. The CDR3 runs 13 amino acids, cysteine and phenylalanine included. Of the read, only the CDR3 DNA is kept; its 39 bases are in frame from base 1.